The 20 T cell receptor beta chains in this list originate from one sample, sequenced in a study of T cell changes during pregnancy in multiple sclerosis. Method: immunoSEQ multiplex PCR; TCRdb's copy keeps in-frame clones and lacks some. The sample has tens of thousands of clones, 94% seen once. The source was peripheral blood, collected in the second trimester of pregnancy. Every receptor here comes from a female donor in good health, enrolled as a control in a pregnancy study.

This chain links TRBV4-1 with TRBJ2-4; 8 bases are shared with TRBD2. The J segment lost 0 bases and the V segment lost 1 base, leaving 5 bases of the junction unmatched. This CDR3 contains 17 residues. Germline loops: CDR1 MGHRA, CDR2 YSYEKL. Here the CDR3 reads CASSQGALAGAKNIQYF. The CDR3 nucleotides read TGCGCCAGCAGCCAAGGAGCGCTAGCGGGAGCCAAAAACATTCAGTACTTC.

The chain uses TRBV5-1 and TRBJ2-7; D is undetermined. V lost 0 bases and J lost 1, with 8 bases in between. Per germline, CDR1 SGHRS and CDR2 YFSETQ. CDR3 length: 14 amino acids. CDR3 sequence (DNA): TGCGCCAGCAGCTTGGGTGACATATCCTACGAGCAGTACTTC. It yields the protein CASSLGDISYEQYF.

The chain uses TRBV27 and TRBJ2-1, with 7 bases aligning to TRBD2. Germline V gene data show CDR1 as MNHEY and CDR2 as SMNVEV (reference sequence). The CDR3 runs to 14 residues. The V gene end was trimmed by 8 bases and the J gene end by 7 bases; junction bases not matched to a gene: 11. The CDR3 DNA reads TGTGCCAGCGGATGGAGGGAGGGAAGGAATGAGCAGTTCTTC. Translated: CASGWREGRNEQFF.

CDR3 sequence: CASSFGGRAQVTEQYF. CDR3 nucleotide sequence: TGTGCCAGCAGCTTTGGCGGGAGGGCCCAGGTGACCGAGCAGTACTTC. The chain combines TRBV5-4 with TRBJ2-7; TRBD2 aligns across 9 bases. The CDR3 sequence is 16 residues long. Germline V gene lookup returns CDR1 SGHNT and CDR2 YYREEE (reference sequence). V was clipped by 2 bases and J by 6 bases; unmatched bases: 12.

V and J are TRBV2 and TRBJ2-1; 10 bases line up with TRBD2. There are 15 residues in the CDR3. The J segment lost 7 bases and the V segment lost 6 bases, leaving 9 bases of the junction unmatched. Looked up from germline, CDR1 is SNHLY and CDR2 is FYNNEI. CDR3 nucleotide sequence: TGTGCCAGCAGGGAGACGTCTAGCGGGAGAAATGAGCAGTTCTTC. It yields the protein CASRETSSGRNEQFF.

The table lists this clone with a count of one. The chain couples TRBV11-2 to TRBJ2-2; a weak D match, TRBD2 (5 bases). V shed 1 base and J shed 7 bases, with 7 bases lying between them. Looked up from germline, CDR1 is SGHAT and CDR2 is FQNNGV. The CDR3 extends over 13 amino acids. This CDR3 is CASSLAGSGELFF. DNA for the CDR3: TGTGCCAGCAGCTTAGCGGGGAGCGGGGAGCTGTTTTTT. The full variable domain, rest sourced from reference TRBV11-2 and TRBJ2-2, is EAGVAQSPRYKIIEKRQSVAFWCNPISGHATLYWYQQILGQGPKLLIQFQNNGVVDDSQLPKDRFSAERLKGVDSTLKIQPAKLEDSAVYLCASSLAGSGELFFGEGSRLTVL.

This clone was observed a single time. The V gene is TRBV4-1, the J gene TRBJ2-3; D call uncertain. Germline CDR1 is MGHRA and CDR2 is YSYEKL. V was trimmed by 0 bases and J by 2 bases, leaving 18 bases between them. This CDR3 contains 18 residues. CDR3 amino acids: CASSQDHKSSLLTDTQYF. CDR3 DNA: TGCGCCAGCAGCCAAGATCATAAAAGTAGCCTCCTCACAGATACGCAGTATTTT.

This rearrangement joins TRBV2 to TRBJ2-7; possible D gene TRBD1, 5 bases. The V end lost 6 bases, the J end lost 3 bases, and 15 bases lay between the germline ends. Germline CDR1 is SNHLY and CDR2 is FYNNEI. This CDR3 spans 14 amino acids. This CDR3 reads CASRTGQLVYEQYF. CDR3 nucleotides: TGTGCCAGCAGGACCGGACAACTGGTCTACGAGCAGTACTTC.

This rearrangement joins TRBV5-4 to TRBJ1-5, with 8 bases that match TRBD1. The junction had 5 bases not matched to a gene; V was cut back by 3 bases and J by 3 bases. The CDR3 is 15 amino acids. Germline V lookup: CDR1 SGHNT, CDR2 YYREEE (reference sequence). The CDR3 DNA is TGTGCCAGCAGCTCCGACAGGGGCCCCAATCAGCCCCAGCATTTT. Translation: CASSSDRGPNQPQHF.

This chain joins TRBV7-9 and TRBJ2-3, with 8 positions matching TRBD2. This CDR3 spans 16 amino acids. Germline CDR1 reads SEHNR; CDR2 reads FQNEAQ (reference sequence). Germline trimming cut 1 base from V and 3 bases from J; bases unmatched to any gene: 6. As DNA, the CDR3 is TGTGCCAGCAGCTTAGGTCCGGGACTAGATACAGATACGCAGTATTTT. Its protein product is CASSLGPGLDTDTQYF.

The CDR3 region has the DNA TGCAGCGTTGCAGAATCGGGGTCATACGGCTACACCTTC. It codes for CSVAESGSYGYTF. This chain connects TRBV29-1 to TRBJ1-2, with unresolved D. The CDR3 runs to 13 residues. V was clipped by 4 bases and J by 8 bases, with 17 bases between them. Germline V CDR1 and CDR2: SQVTM, ANQGSEA. Full variable domain (remainder filled in from reference TRBV29-1 and TRBJ1-2): SAVISQKPSRDICQRGTSLTIQCQVDSQVTMMFWYRQQPGQSLTLIATANQGSEATYESGFVIDKFPISRPNLTFSTLTVSNMSPEDSSIYLCSVAESGSYGYTFGSGTRLTVV.

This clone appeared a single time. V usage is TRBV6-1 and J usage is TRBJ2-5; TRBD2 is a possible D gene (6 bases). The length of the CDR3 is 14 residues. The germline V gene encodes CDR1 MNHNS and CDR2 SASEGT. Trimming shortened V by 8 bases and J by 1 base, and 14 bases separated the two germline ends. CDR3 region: CASHSTGGQETQYF. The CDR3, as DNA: TGTGCCAGCCACTCGACCGGGGGCCAAGAGACCCAGTACTTC.

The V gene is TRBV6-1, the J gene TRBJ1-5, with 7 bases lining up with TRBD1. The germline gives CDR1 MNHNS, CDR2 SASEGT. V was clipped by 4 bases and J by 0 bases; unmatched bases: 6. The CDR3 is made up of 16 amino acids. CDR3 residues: CASSAINRGSNQPQHF. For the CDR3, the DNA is TGTGCCAGCAGTGCGATAAACAGGGGTAGCAATCAGCCCCAGCATTTT.

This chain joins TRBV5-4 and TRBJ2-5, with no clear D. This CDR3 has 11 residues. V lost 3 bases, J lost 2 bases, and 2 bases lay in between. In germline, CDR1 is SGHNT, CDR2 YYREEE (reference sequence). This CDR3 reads CASSSQETQYF. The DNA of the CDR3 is TGTGCCAGCAGCTCTCAAGAGACCCAGTACTTC.

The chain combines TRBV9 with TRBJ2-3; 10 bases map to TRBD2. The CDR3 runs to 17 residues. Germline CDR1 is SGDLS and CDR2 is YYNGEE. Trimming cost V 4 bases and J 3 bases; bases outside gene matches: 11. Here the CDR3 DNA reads TGTGCCAGCAGCTCGATGCTAGCGGGAGTGTTAACAGATACGCAGTATTTT. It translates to CASSSMLAGVLTDTQYF.

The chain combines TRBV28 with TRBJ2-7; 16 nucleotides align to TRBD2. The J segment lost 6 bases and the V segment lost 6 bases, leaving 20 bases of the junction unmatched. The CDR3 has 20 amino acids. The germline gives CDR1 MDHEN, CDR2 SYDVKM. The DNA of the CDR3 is TGTGCCAGCAGCCCTGTCTTCTTCACCGGGACTAGCGGGAGGGCCTCCGAGCAGTACTTC. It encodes CASSPVFFTGTSGRASEQYF.

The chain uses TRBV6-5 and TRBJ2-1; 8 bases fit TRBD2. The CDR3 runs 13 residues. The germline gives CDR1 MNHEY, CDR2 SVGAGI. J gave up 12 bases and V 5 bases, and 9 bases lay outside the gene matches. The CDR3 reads CASSPEGLEAQFF. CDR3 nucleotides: TGTGCCAGCAGTCCCGAGGGACTAGAGGCGCAGTTCTTC.

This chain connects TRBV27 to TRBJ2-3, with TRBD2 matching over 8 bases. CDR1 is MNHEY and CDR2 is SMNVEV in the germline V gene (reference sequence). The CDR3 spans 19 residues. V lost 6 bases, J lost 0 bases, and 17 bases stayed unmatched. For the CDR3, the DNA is TGTGCCAGCAGAAGATCGGCGGTAGTAGCGGGGCTTAGCACAGATACGCAGTATTTT. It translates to CASRRSAVVAGLSTDTQYF.

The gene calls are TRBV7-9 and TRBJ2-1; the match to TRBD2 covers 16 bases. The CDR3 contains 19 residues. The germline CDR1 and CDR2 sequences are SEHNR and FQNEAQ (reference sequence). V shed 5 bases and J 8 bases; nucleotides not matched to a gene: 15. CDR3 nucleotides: TGTGCCAGCAGCGAAAATCCGGGACTAGCGGGAGGGGGGGCACATGAGCAGTTCTTC. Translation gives CASSENPGLAGGGAHEQFF.

The CDR3 region has the DNA TGTGCCAGCACCCAATCCAGCGGCCCTAACACAGATACGCAGTATTTT. It encodes CASTQSSGPNTDTQYF. The chain couples TRBV7-9 to TRBJ2-3; a weak D match, TRBD2 (5 bases). Germline loops: CDR1 SEHNR, CDR2 FQNEAQ (reference sequence). V dropped 7 bases and J dropped 2 bases, with 19 bases sitting between them. The CDR3 is 16 amino acids.